The clone carrying this TCR beta chain showed up just once. Its cognate antigen is unknown. This sequence may be a read error, since a much larger clone differs from it by one base. The data derive from a study of human T cells and chemical hapten exposure. Study-wide background: Once 0.01% DPC had been applied to the upper back by patch test, readings were taken at 6 days. General observations from the study: The count of PT1 expanded TCRs correlated positively with patch test score.

Germline CDR1 SGHRS, CDR2 YFSETQ. This CDR3 has 14 residues. MiXCR was run by TCRdb on the RACE reads, yielding one entry per CDR3 protein. The sample contains 300,000 to 450,000 distinct CDR3 sequences, 5.1% of which appear only once. Time point: pre-sensitization, week 0. Noted treatment: therapeutic diphenylcyclopropenone sensitization with weekly scalp DPC. The material sequenced was whole blood, taken in connection with sensitization to the hapten diphenylcyclopropenone (DPC). The V call is TRBV5-1, the J call TRBJ2-3, with 7 bases that match TRBD1. The TCR was taken from a woman aged 45-59 years with alopecia areata. Some clones in this sample may be carry-over from other donors' samples. Here the CDR3 reads CASSKGQSTVTQYF. As DNA, the CDR3 is TGCGCCAGCAGCAAGGGACAGAGCACAGTTACGCAGTATTTT.